This T cell receptor (beta chain) came from a study of T-cell memory formation after mild COVID-19. Study findings and constraints: The SARS-CoV-2 specificity of second-wave clones reaching peak at day 37 remained unverified.

This CDR3 is 14 amino acids long. V lost 2 bases to trimming and J lost 0 bases, with 4 bases between them. Germline V CDR1 and CDR2: SEHNR, FQNEAQ (reference sequence). This clonotype turned up a few times. Its antigen is not known. Each CDR3 protein gets one entry after TCRdb re-called the 5' RACE reads with MiXCR. The repertoire holds approximately 300,000 distinct CDR3 sequences, with 15% to 20% as singletons. V usage is TRBV7-9 and J usage is TRBJ2-2; D is ambiguous. Sequenced sample: PBMCs or a T cell subset sorted from them (not recorded which). The receptor was derived from a man between 18 and 29 years old who had mild COVID-19 (a few samples of this study predate the infection). Cell type and time point are not known. DNA of the CDR3: TGTGCCAGCAGCTTATCCACGAACACCGGGGAGCTGTTTTTT. It specifies CASSLSTNTGELFF.